This TCR beta chain originates from a study of response to subunit inactivated influenza vaccine. The V segment lost 2 bases and the J segment 4 bases; nucleotides outside the gene matches: 8. The CDR3 totals 16 residues. Germline-derived CDR1 and CDR2 are LGHDT and YNNKEL (reference sequence). MiXCR was run by TCRdb on the RT-PCR reads, yielding one entry per CDR3 protein. The sample shows about 830,000 distinct CDR3 sequences, around 20% of them seen only once. General study points: Authors suggested each seasonal influenza vaccination recruits few new T cells.

Comment on this clonotype: Its target is not known.

The clonotype was recovered from a man aged 50-59 years who received an inactivated influenza vaccine. The rearrangement joins TRBV3-1 to TRBJ2-5, with TRBD1 matching over 9 bases. The input for sequencing was PBMCs from blood, taken more than 4 days after vaccination. CDR3 loop: CASSQRGTGQLETQYF. DNA for the CDR3: TGTGCCAGCAGCCAACGGGGGACAGGGCAGTTAGAGACCCAGTACTTC.